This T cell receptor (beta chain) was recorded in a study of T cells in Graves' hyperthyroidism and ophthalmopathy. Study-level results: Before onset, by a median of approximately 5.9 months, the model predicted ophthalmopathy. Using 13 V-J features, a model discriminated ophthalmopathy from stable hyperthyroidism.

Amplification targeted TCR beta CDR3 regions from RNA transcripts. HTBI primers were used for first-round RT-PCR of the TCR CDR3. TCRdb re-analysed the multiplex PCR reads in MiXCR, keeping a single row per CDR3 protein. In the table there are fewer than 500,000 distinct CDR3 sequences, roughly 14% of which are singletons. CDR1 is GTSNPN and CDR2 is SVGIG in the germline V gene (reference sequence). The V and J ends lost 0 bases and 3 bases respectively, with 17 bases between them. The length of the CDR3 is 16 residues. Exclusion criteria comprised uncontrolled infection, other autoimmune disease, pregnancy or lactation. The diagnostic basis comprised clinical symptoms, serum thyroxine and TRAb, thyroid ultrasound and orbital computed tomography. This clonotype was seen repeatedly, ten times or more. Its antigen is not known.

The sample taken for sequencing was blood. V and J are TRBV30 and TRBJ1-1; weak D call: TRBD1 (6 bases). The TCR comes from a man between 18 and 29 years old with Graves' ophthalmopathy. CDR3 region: CAWSVRGWGAHTEAFF. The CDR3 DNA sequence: TGTGCCTGGAGTGTACGGGGCTGGGGGGCACACACTGAAGCTTTCTTT.